This entry lists 19 T cell receptor beta chains sequenced from one sample in a study of CD8 T cells in ankylosing spondylitis. MiXCR, applied by TCRdb to the 5' RACE reads, yields one record per CDR3 protein. Among tens of thousands of distinct CDR3 sequences listed, over 9% were seen once. Sequences were obtained from blood, either unsorted or a sorted T cell fraction (not recorded which). The receptor set was obtained from a male donor with ankylosing spondylitis or in good health (not recorded which).

This clonotype has a count of ten or more. The chain couples TRBV12-3 or TRBV12-4 to TRBJ2-2; D is perhaps TRBD2 (6 bases). V gave up 1 base and J gave up 0 bases, with 9 bases separating them. The CDR3 consists of 16 residues. The CDR3 DNA follows: TGTGCCAGCAGTTTAGGGGCTAGCGCGAACACCGGGGAGCTGTTTTTT. This sequence encodes CASSLGASANTGELFF.

This clonotype was observed many times. The chain couples TRBV25-1 to TRBJ2-7, with D maybe TRBD2 (5 bases). The germline V gene encodes CDR1 MGHDK and CDR2 SYGVNS. Trimming cost V 4 bases and J 2 bases, with 9 bases left between them. This CDR3 contains 13 residues. CDR3 protein: CASSVTGTYEQYF. The CDR3 DNA reads as TGTGCCAGCAGTGTTACGGGGACCTACGAGCAGTACTTC.

This clonotype was picked up many times. This chain connects TRBV29-1 to TRBJ2-1; weak D call: TRBD2 (6 bases). CDR3 length equals 15 residues. From germline, CDR1 is SQVTM and CDR2 ANQGSEA. Trimming removed 1 base at V and 7 bases at J, with 17 bases between. CDR3 amino acids: CSVEGWASVGNEQFF. Written as DNA, the CDR3 is TGCAGCGTTGAAGGTTGGGCTAGCGTGGGTAATGAGCAGTTCTTC.

This clonotype was counted at least ten times. The chain employs TRBV7-2 and TRBJ1-5; perhaps TRBD1 as D (6 bases). The V gene lost 1 base and the J gene lost 1 base, with 14 bases spanning the gap. Germline CDR1 and CDR2: SGHTA and FQGNSA. This CDR3 contains 17 residues. The CDR3 DNA follows: TGTGCCAGCAGCTTAGTAGTTGGACAGCTAAGCAATCAGCCCCAGCATTTT. Translation: CASSLVVGQLSNQPQHF.

This clonotype was recorded many times. The chain combines TRBV7-2 with TRBJ2-1, with a possible D match to TRBD2 (6 bases). This CDR3 is 15 amino acids long. In germline, CDR1 is SGHTA, CDR2 FQGNSA. With 1 base removed from V and 7 bases from J, the gap between germline ends came to 14 bases. CDR3 nucleotides: TGTGCCAGCAGCTTAGGCGGGCTAGCGCGTAATGAGCAGTTCTTC. Translation: CASSLGGLARNEQFF.

This clonotype appeared many times. V is TRBV27 and J is TRBJ2-2, with TRBD1 identical over 7 bases. Trimming removed 6 bases from V and 3 bases from J; junction bases left unmatched: 7. The CDR3 covers 15 residues. The germline gives CDR1 MNHEY, CDR2 SMNVEV (reference sequence). The CDR3 sequence is CASRPGTAHTGELFF. In DNA, the CDR3 is TGTGCCAGCAGACCAGGGACAGCTCACACCGGGGAGCTGTTTTTT.

This clonotype showed up just a few times. The chain combines TRBV30 with TRBJ2-2; D perhaps matches TRBD2 (6 bases). The CDR3 is made up of 14 amino acids. Germline assignment: CDR1 GTSNPN and CDR2 SVGIG (reference sequence). V lost 3 bases and J lost 5, with 13 bases in between. The CDR3 nucleotides read TGTGCCTGGAGCGGGGACTTCAAGACCGGGGAGCTGTTTTTT. Protein product: CAWSGDFKTGELFF.

In this sample, this clonotype turned up many times. The CDR3 DNA sequence: TGTGCCAGCAGTTCCTACCTCGAAGCTTTCTTT. It is translated as CASSSYLEAFF. The V gene is TRBV6-5, the J gene TRBJ1-1; D is unresolved. The CDR3 contains 11 residues. Germline loops: CDR1 MNHEY, CDR2 SVGAGI. Between the trimmed V and J ends, which lost 4 bases and 8 bases, there was a span of 8 bases.

This clonotype has at least ten counts. This sequence joins TRBV5-6 and TRBJ2-7; no firm D call. This CDR3 has 16 amino acids. The ends were cut back, 0 bases at V and 0 bases at J, with 13 bases in the middle. Germline V gives CDR1 SGHDT, CDR2 YYEEEE. For the CDR3, the DNA is TGTGCCAGCAGCTTGGATGGCCAGGCCAGCTCCTACGAGCAGTACTTC. It yields the protein CASSLDGQASSYEQYF.

This clonotype was seen repeatedly, ten times or more. The chain uses TRBV4-3 and TRBJ2-6; D unresolved. This CDR3 spans 15 amino acids. CDR1 is LGHNA, CDR2 YSLEER, per germline. Trimming removed 5 bases at V and 1 base at J, with 9 bases between. The CDR3 spells CASSAQPSGANVLTF. As DNA, the CDR3 is TGCGCCAGCAGCGCCCAGCCATCTGGGGCCAACGTCCTGACTTTC.

The chain employs TRBV6-2 or TRBV6-3 and TRBJ2-7; D possibly corresponds to TRBD2 (5 bases). Germline V gene lookup returns CDR1 MNHEY and CDR2 SVGEGT. V gave up 6 bases and J gave up 0 bases, with 12 bases separating them. The CDR3 runs to 14 residues. The CDR3 DNA sequence: TGTGCCAGCAGCTACGGGGTAAGCTCCTACGAGCAGTACTTC. Its protein product is CASSYGVSSYEQYF.

This clonotype came up many times. The V gene is TRBV5-6, the J gene TRBJ1-2, with 8 bases matching TRBD1. Germline lookup yields CDR1 SGHDT and CDR2 YYEEEE. The CDR3 length is 14 residues. V was pared by 7 bases and J by 8 bases, with 13 bases of the junction left unmatched. The CDR3 DNA reads as TGTGCCAGCTGCAGGGACAGGAATATTGGGGGCTACACCTTC. Residues: CASCRDRNIGGYTF. Based on the CDR3 plus reference TRBV5-6 and TRBJ1-2, the full variable domain is DAGVTQSPTHLIKTRGQQVTLRCSPKSGHDTVSWYQQALGQGPQFIFQYYEEEERQRGNFPDRFSGHQFPNYSSELNVNALLLGDSALYLCASCRDRNIGGYTFGSGTRLTVV.

The chain is built from TRBV25-1 and TRBJ1-5; D uncertain. The length of the CDR3 is 13 residues. Germline assignment: CDR1 MGHDK and CDR2 SYGVNS. Between the trimmed V and J ends, which lost 4 bases and 5 bases, there was a span of 9 bases. The CDR3 is CASSAGGHQPQHF. CDR3 nucleotide sequence: TGTGCCAGCAGTGCGGGTGGCCATCAGCCCCAGCATTTT.

This clonotype showed up many times. The chain joins TRBV12-3 or TRBV12-4 to TRBJ1-5, with 9 bases that match TRBD1. The V gene end was trimmed by 6 bases and the J gene end by 5 bases; junction bases not matched to a gene: 8. The CDR3 covers 15 residues. CDR3 residues: CASSKTGGSYQPQHF. CDR3 coding DNA: TGTGCCAGCAGCAAGACAGGGGGAAGTTATCAGCCCCAGCATTTT.

This clonotype was recorded at least ten times. For the CDR3, the DNA is TGTGCCAGCACCGTCGGTGCCCCATCCTACGAGCAGTACTTC. Its protein product is CASTVGAPSYEQYF. The gene calls are TRBV6-1 and TRBJ2-7; D gene unclear. The germline V and J ends were trimmed by 7 bases and 1 base, with 14 bases remaining between them. The germline V gene encodes CDR1 MNHNS and CDR2 SASEGT. The CDR3 loop spans 14 amino acids.

The chain carries TRBV7-2 and TRBJ2-5; D is perhaps TRBD2 (7 bases). The CDR3 is made up of 15 amino acids. Trimming cost V 5 bases and J 7 bases, with 20 bases left between them. Germline V CDR1 and CDR2: SGHTA, FQGNSA. The CDR3 DNA follows: TGTGCCAGCAGCCCCCTAGGGGGGGTGGGCGGGACCCAGTACTTC. The encoded protein is CASSPLGGVGGTQYF.

Many counts were recorded for this clonotype. This rearrangement joins TRBV3-1 to TRBJ2-7; D might be TRBD1 (6 bases). The CDR3 length is 15 residues. Germline CDR1 and CDR2: LGHDT and YNNKEL (reference sequence). V was shortened by 4 bases and J by 3 bases, with 16 bases between the two germline ends. The CDR3 DNA reads TGTGCCAGCAGCCTGTCCCGCCTAGGGGGCTACGAGCAGTACTTC. Its translation is CASSLSRLGGYEQYF.

The chain combines TRBV3-1 with TRBJ2-7; tentatively, D is TRBD1 (6 bases). This CDR3 has 16 residues. The V and J ends lost 1 base and 0 bases respectively, with 13 bases between them. The germline V gene encodes CDR1 LGHDT and CDR2 YNNKEL (reference sequence). In nucleotides, the CDR3 is TGTGCCAGCAGCCAAGTTGTGGCAGGGGTCTCCTACGAGCAGTACTTC. Translating it yields CASSQVVAGVSYEQYF.

There are many counts of this clonotype. The rearrangement uses TRBV12-3 or TRBV12-4 and TRBJ2-5, with D possibly being TRBD1 or TRBD2 (6 bases each). Trimming left V 6 bases short and J 2 bases short, with 19 bases between. CDR3 length equals 16 residues. CDR3 in DNA: TGTGCCAGCAGCCCAGGGGAGGCTAGCGCTCAAGAGACCCAGTACTTC. It yields the protein CASSPGEASAQETQYF.